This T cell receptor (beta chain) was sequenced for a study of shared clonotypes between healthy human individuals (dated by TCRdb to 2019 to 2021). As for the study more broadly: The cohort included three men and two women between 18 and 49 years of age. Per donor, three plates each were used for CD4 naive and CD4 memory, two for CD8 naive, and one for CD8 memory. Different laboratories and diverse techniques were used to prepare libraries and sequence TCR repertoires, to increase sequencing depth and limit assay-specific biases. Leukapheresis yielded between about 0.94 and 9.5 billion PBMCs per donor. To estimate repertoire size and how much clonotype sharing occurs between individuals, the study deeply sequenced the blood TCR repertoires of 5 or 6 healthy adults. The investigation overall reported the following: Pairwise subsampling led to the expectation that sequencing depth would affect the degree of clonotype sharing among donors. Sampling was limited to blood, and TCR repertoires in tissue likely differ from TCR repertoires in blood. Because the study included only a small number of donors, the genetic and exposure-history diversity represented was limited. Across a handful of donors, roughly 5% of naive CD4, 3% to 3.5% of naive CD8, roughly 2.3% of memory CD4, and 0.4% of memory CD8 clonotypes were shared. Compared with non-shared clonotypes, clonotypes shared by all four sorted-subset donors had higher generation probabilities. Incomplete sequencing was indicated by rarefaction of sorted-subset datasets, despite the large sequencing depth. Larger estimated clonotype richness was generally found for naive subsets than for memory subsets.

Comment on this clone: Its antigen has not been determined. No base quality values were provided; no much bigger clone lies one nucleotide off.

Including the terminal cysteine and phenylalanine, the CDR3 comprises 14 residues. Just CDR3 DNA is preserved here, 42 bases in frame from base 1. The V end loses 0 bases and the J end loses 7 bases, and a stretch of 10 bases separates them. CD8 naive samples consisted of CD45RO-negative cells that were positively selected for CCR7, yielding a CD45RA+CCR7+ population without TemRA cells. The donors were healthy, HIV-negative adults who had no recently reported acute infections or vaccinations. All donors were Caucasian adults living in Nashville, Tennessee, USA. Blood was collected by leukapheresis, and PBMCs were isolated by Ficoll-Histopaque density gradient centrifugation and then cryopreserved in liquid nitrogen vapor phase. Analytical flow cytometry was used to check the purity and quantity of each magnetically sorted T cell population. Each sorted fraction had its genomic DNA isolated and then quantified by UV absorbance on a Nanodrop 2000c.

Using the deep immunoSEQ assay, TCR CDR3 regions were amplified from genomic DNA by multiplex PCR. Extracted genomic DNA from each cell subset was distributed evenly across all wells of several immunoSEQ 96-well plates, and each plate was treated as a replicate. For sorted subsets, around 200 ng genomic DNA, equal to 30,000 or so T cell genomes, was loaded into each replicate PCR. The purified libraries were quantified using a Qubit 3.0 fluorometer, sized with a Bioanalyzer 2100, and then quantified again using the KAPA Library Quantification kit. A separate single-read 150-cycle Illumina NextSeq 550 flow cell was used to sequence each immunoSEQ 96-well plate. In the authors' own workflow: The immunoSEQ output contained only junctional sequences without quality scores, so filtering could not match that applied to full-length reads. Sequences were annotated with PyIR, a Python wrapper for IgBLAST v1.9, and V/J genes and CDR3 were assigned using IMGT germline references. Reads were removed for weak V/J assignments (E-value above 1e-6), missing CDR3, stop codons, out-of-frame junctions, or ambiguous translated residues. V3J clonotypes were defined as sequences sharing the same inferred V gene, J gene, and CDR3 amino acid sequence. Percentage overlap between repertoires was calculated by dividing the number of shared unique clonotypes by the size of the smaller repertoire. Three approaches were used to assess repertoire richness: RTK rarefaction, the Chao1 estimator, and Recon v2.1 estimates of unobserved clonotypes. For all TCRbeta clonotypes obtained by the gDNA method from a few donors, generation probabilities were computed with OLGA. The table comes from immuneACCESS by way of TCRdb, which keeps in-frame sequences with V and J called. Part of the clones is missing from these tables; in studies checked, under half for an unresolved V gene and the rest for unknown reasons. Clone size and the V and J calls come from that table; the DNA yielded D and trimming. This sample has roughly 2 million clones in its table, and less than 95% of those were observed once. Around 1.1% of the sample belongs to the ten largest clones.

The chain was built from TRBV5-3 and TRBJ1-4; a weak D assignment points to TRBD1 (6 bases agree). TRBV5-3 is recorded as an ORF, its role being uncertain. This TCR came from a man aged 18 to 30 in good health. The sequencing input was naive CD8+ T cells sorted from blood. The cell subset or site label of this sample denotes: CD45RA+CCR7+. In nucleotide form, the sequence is TGTGCCAGAAGCTTGGCGCGCAGGGGTGAAAAACTGTTTTTT. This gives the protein CARSLARRGEKLFF.